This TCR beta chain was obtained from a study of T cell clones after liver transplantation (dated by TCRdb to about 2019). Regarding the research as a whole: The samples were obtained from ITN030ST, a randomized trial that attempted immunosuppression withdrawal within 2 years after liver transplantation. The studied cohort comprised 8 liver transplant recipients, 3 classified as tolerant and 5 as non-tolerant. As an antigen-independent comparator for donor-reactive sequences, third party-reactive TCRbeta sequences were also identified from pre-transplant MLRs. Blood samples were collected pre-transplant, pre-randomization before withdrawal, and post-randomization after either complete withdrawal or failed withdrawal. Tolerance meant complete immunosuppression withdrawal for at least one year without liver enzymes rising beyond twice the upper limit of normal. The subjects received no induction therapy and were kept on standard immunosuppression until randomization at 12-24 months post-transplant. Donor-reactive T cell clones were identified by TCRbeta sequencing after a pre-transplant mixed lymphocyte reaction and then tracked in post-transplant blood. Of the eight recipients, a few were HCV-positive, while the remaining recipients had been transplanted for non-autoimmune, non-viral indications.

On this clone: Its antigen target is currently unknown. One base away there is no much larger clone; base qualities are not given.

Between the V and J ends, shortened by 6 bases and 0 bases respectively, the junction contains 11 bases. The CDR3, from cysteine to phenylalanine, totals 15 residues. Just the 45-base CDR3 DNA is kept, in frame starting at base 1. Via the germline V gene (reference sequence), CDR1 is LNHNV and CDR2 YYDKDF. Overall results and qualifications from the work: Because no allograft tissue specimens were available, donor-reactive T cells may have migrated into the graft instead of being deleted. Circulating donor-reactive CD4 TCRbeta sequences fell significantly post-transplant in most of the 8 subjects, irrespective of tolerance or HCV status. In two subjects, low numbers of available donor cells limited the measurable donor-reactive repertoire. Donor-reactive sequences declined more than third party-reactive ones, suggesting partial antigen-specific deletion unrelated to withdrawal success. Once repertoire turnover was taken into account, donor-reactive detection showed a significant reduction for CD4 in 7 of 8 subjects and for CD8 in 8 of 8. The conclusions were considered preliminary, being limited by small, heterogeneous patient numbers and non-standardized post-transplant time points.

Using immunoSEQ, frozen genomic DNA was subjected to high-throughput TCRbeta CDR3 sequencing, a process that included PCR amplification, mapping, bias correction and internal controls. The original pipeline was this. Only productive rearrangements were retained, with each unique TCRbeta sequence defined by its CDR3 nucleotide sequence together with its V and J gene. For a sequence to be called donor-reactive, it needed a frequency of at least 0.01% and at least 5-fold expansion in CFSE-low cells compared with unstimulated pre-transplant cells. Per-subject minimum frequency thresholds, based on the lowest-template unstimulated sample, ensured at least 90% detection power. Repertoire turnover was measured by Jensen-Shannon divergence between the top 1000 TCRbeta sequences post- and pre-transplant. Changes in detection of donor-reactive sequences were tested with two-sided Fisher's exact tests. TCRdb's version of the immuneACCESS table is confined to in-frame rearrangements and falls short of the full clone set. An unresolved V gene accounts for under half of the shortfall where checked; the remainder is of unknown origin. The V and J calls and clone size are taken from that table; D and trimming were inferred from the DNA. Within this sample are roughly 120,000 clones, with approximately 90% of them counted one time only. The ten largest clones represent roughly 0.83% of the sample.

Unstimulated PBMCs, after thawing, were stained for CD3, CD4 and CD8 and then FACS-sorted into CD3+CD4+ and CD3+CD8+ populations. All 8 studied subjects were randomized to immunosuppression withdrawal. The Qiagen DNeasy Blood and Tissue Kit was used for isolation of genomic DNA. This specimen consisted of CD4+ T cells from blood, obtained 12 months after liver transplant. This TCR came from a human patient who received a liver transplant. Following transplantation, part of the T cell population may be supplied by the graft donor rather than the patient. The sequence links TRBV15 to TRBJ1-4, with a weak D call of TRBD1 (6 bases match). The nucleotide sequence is TGTGCCACCAGAGAGGGGGAACCAACTAATGAAAAACTGTTTTTT. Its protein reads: CATREGEPTNEKLFF.